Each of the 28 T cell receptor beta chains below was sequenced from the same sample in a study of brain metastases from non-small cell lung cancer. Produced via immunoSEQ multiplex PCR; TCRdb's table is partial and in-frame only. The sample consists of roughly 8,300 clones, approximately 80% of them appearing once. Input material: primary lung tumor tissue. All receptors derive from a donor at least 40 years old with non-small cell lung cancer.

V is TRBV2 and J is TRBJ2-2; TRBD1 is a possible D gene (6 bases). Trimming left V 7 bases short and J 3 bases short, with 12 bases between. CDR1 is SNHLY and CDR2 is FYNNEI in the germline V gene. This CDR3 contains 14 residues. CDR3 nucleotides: TGTGCCAGCACTAGGCAGGGGTACACCGGGGAGCTGTTTTTT. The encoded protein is CASTRQGYTGELFF.

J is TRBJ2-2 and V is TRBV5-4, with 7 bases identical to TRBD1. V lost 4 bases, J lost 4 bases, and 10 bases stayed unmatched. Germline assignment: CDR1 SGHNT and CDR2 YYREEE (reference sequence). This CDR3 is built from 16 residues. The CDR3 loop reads CASSGEPGQITGELFF. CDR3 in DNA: TGTGCCAGCAGCGGAGAACCGGGACAGATCACCGGGGAGCTGTTTTTT.

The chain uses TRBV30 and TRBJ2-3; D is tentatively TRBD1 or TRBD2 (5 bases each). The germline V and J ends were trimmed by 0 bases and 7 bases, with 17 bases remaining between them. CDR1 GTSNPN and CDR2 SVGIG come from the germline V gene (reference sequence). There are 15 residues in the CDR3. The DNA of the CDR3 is TGTGCCTGGAGTGTTGGGGACGAACTATCAAATACGCAGTATTTT. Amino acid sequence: CAWSVGDELSNTQYF.

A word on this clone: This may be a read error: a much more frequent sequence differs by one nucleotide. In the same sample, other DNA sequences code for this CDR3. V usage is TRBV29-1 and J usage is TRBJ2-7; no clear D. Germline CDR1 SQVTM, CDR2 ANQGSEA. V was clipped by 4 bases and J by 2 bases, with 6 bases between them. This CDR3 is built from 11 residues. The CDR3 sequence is CSVASTYEQYF. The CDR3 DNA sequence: TGCAGCGTTGCTAGTACCTACGAGCAGTACTTC.

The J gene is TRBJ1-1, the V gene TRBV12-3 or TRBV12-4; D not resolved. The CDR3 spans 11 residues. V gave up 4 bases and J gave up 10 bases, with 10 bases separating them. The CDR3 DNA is TGTGCCAGCAGTTCCGGGCCTATAGCTTTCTTT. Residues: CASSSGPIAFF.

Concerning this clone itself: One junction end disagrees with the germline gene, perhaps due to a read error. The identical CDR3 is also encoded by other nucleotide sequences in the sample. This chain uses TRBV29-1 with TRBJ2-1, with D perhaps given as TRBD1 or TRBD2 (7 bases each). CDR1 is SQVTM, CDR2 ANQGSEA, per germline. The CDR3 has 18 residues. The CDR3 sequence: CSVEDLISGGRGGYEQFF. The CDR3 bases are TGTAGCGTTGAAGATCTTATTAGTGGCGGCAGGGGGGGTTATGAGCAGTTCTTC.

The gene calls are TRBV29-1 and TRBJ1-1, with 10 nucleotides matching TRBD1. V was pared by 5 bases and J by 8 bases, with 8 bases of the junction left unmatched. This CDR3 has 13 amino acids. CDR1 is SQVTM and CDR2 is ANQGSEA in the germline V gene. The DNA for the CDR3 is TGCAGCGTTCAAAAAAGACAGGGGGCCGAAGCTTTCTTT. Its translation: CSVQKRQGAEAFF. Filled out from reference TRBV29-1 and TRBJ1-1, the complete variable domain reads SAVISQKPSRDICQRGTSLTIQCQVDSQVTMMFWYRQQPGQSLTLIATANQGSEATYESGFVIDKFPISRPNLTFSTLTVSNMSPEDSSIYLCSVQKRQGAEAFFGQGTRLTVV.

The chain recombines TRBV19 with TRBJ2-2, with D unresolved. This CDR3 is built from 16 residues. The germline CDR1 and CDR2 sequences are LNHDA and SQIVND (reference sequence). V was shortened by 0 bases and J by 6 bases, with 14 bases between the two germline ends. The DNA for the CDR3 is TGTGCCAGTAGTATAGACGGTATCGGGTTGGCCGGGGAGCTGTTTTTT. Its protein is CASSIDGIGLAGELFF.

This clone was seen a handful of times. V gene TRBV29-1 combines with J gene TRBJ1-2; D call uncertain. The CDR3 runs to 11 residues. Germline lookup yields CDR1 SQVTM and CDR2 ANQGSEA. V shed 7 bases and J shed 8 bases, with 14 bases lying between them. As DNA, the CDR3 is TGCAGCGCGAAAAACCCCGAGGGCTACACCTTC. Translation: CSAKNPEGYTF.

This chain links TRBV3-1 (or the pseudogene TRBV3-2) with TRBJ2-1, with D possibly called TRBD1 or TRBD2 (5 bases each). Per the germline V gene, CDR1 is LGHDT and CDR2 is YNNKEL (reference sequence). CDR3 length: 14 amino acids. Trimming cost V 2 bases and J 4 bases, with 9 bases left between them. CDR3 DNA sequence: TGTGCCAGCAGCCAAAGTGGGGGATACAATGAGCAGTTCTTC. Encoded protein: CASSQSGGYNEQFF.

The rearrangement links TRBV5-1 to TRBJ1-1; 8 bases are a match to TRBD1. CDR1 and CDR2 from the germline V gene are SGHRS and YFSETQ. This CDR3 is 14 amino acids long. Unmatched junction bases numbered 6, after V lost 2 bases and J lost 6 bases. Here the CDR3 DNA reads TGCGCCAGCAGCTTCTTAGACAGGGGCGCTGAAGCTTTCTTT. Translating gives CASSFLDRGAEAFF.

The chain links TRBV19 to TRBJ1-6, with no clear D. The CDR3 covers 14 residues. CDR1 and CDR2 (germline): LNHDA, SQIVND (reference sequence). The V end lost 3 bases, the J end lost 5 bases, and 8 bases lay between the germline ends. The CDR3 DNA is TGTGCCAGTAGTATTGGGCAGGATAATTCACCCCTCCACTTT. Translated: CASSIGQDNSPLHF.

CDR3 coding DNA: TGTGCCAGTAGTATCCAGACACCTACCAATCAGCCCCAGCATTTT. As protein: CASSIQTPTNQPQHF. This chain connects TRBV19 to TRBJ1-5; no clear D. The CDR3 extends over 15 amino acids. Germline-derived CDR1 and CDR2 are LNHDA and SQIVND (reference sequence). The V gene lost 3 bases and the J gene lost 3 bases, with 12 bases spanning the gap.

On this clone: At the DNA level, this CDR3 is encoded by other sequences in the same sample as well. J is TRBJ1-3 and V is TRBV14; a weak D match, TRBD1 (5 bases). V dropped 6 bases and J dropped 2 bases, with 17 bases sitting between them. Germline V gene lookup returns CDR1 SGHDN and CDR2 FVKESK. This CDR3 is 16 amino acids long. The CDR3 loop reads CASSKGRGRPGNTIYF. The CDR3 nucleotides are TGTGCCAGCAGTAAGGGGAGGGGAAGGCCTGGAAACACCATATATTTT.

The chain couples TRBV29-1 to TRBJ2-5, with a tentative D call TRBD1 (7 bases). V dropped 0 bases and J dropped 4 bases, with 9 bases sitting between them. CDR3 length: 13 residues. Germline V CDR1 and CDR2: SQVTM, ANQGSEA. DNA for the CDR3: TGCAGCGTTGAAGATCAGGGGGGAGAGACCCAGTACTTC. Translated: CSVEDQGGETQYF.

This CDR3 is CATSLGVVGSYEQYF. In nucleotides, the CDR3 is TGTGCCACCAGCCTAGGGGTTGTCGGCTCCTACGAGCAGTACTTC. The rearrangement uses TRBV15 and TRBJ2-7, with D possibly TRBD1 on 5 matching bases. V lost 5 bases and J lost 0, with 14 bases in between. The CDR3 runs 15 residues. From germline, CDR1 is LNHNV and CDR2 YYDKDF (reference sequence).

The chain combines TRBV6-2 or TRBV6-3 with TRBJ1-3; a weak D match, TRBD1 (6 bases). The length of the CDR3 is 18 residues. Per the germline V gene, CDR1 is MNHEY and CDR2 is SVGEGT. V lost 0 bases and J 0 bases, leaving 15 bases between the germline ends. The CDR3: CASSYSVDRRDSGNTIYF. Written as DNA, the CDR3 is TGTGCCAGCAGTTACTCCGTAGACAGGCGGGACTCTGGAAACACCATATATTTT.

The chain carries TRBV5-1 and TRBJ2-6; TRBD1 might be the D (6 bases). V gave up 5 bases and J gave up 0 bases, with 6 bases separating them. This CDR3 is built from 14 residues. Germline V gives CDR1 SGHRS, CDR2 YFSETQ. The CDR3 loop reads CASRDSSGANVLTF. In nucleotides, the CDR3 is TGCGCCAGCAGGGACAGCTCTGGGGCCAACGTCCTGACTTTC. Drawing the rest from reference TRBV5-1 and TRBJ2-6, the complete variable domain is KAGVTQTPRYLIKTRGQQVTLSCSPISGHRSVSWYQQTPGQGLQFLFEYFSETQRNKGNFPGRFSGRQFSNSRSEMNVSTLELGDSALYLCASRDSSGANVLTFGAGSRLTVL.

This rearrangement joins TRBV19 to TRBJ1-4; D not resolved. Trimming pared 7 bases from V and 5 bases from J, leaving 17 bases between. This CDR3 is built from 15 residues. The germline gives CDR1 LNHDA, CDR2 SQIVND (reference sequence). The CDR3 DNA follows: TGTGCCAGTAAGAAGAACTCGCAGTCCAATGAAAAACTGTTTTTT. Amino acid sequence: CASKKNSQSNEKLFF.

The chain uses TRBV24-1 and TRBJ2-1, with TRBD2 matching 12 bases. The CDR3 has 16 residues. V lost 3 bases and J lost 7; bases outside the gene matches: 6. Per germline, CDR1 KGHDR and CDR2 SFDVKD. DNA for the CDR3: TGTGCCACCAGTGATCCAAGACTAGCGGGGGAGAATGAGCAGTTCTTC. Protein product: CATSDPRLAGENEQFF.

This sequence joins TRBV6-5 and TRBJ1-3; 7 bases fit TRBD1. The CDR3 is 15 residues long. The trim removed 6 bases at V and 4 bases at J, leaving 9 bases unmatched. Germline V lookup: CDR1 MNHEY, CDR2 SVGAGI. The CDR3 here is CASRDNRGSGNTIYF. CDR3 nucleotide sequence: TGTGCCAGCAGGGACAACAGGGGATCCGGAAACACCATATATTTT.

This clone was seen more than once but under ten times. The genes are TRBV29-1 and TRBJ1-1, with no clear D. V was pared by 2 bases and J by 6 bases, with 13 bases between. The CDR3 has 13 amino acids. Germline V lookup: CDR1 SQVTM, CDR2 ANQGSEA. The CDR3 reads CSVESVGSPEAFF. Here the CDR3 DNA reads TGCAGCGTTGAAAGTGTGGGGTCCCCTGAAGCTTTCTTT.

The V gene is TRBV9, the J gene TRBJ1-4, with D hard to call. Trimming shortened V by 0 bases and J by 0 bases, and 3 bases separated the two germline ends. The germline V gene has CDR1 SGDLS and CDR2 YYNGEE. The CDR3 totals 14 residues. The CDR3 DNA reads TGTGCCAGCAGCGTAGGGGCAACTAATGAAAAACTGTTTTTT. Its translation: CASSVGATNEKLFF.

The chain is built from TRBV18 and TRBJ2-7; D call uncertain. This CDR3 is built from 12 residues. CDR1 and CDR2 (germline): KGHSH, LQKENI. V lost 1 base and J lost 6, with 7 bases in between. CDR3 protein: CASSPLGFEQYF. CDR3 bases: TGTGCCAGCTCACCACTCGGCTTCGAGCAGTACTTC.

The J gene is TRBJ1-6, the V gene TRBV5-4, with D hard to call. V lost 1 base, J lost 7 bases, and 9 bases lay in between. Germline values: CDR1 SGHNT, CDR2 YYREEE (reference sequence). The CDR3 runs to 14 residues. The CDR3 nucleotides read TGTGCCAGCAGCTTGAACAGTCAGAATTCACCCCTCCACTTT. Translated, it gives CASSLNSQNSPLHF.

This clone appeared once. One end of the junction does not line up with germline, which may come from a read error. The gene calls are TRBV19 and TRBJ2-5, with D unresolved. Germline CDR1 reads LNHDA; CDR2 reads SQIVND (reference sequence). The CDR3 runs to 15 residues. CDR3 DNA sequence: TGTGCCAGTAGTTCCCACGGGTCGAATCAAGAGATCCAGTACTTC. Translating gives CASSSHGSNQEIQYF.

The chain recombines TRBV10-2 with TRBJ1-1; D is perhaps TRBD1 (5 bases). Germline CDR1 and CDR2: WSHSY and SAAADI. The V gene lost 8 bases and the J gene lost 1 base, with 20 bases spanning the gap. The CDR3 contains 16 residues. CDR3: CASVSRGTAQNTEAFF. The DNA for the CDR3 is TGCGCCAGCGTTAGTAGGGGAACAGCCCAGAACACTGAAGCTTTCTTT.

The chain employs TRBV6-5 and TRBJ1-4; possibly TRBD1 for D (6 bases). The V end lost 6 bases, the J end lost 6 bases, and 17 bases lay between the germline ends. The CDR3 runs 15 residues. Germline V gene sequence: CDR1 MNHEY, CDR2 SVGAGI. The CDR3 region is CASRFGGGGDEKLFF. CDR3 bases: TGTGCCAGCAGATTCGGGGGGGGCGGGGATGAAAAACTGTTTTTT.